The TCR beta chain under discussion was sequenced for a study of tumor-infiltrating lymphocytes in primary liver carcinoma. Study-level background: Samples returned roughly 3.5 to 8 million productive TCRbeta reads each. Read depth did not differ significantly between tissue types.

Many counts were recorded for this clonotype. What it recognizes is unknown. Unsorted whole blood supplied the RNA, and germline DNA was extracted too. This CDR3 comprises 15 residues. Trimming removed 4 bases from V and 3 bases from J, with 16 bases in between. Germline CDR1 is MGHRA and CDR2 is YSYEKL. Overall study results and limits: Tumors significantly exceeded blood in top-250-clone fraction (p = 0.039). Researchers found tumor-adjacent and tumor-blood pairs overlapped less than tumor region pairs.

A constant-region primer served to make TCR beta cDNA from roughly 480 ng total RNA. Generation of the TCR beta libraries relied on three nested multiplex PCR rounds using slightly modified ARM-PCR. A C-beta reverse primer was combined with TRBV1-TRBV30 forward primers in the first two PCR rounds, and each round had around 11 cycles. In TCRdb, the multiplex PCR reads were re-called with MiXCR into one record per CDR3 protein. The sample has about 310,000 distinct CDR3 sequences; more than 55% are singletons. The rearrangement joins TRBV4-1 to TRBJ2-7, with D possibly TRBD2 on 6 matching bases. The receptor's source is a woman aged 25 to 39 with primary liver carcinoma and hepatitis B virus infection. Material for sequencing was peripheral blood. The CDR3 region has the DNA TGCGCCAGCAGCCCCACGAGACTAGGGTACTACGAGCAGTACTTC. Translation gives CASSPTRLGYYEQYF.